Reported below is one T cell receptor (beta chain). These data originate in a study of cytomegalovirus exposure and HLA in healthy donors. With 60 Vbeta and 13 Jbeta primers, the PCR was carried out. Repertoires were generated with immunoSEQ multiplex PCR, while TCRdb's copy carries only in-frame clones and drops some. The sample includes approximately 170,000 clones, 75% to 90% of them seen just once. V was clipped by 7 bases and J by 3 bases, with 25 bases between them. This CDR3 is built from 17 residues. CDR1 and CDR2 from the germline V gene are SNHLY and FYNNEI. The clonotype was recovered from a boy aged 2 to 10 in good health and CMV-seronegative. Sequencing was carried out using PBMCs. The chain uses TRBV2 and TRBJ2-7, with a tentative D call TRBD1 (6 bases). The CDR3 sequence is CASKGVRGRGMDYEQYF. DNA for the CDR3: TGTGCCAGCAAAGGAGTCCGGGGCAGGGGAATGGACTACGAGCAGTACTTC. Complete variable domain (other parts from reference TRBV2 and TRBJ2-7): EPEVTQTPSHQVTQMGQEVILRCVPISNHLYFYWYRQILGQKVEFLVSFYNNEISEKSEIFDDQFSVERPDGSNFTLKIRSTKLEDSAMYFCASKGVRGRGMDYEQYFGPGTRLTVT.